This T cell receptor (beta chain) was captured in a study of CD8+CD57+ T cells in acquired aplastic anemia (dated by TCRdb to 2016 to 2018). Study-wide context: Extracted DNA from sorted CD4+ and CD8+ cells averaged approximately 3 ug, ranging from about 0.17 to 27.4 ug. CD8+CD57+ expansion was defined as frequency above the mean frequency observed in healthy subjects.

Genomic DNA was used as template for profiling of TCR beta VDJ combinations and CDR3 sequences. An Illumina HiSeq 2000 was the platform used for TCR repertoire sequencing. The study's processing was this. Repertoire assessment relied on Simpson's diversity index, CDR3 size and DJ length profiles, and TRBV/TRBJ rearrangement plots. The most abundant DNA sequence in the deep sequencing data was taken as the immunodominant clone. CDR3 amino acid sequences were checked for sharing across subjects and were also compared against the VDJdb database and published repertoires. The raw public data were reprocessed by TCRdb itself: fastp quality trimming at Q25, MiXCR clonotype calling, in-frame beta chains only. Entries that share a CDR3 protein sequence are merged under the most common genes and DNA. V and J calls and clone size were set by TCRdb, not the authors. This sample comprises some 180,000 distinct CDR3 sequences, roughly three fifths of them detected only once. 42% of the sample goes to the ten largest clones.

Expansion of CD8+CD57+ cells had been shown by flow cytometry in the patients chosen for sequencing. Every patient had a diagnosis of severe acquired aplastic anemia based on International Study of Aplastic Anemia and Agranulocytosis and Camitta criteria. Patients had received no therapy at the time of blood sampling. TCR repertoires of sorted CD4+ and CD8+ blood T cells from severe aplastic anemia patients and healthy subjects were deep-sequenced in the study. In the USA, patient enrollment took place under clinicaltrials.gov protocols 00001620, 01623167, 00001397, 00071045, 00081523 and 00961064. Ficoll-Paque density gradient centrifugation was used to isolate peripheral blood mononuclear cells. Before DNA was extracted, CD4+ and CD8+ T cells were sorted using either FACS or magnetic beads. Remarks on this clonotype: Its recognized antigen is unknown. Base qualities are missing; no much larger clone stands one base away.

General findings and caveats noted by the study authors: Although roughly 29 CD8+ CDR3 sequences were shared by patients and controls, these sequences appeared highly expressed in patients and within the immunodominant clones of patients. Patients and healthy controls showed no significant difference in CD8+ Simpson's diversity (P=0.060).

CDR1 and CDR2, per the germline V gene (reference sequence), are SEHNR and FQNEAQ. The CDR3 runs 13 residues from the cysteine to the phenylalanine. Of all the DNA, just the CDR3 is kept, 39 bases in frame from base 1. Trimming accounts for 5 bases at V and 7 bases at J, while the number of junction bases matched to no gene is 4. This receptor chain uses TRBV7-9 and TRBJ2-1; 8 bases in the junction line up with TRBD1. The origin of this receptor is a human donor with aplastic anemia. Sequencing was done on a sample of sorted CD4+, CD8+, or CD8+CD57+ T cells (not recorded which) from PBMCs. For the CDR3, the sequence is CASSETGENEQFF. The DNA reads TGTGCCAGCAGCGAGACAGGGGAGAATGAGCAGTTCTTC.